Below, 8 T cell receptor beta chains from the same sample are listed, as sequenced in a study of T cells after yellow fever vaccination. TCRdb called the 5' RACE reads again in MiXCR, with one record for every CDR3 protein. The table has some 150,000 distinct CDR3 sequences, around 8.5% seen once; the top ten hold roughly a third. The sample here was CD8+ T cells sorted from PBMCs, taken 45 days after the yellow fever booster vaccination. The receptors were sampled from a man between 18 and 29 years old who received the YFV17D yellow fever vaccine.

Details on this clonotype: Germline and junction disagree at one end, which may indicate a read error. The V call is TRBV13, the J call TRBJ2-5; D assignment may be TRBD1 or TRBD2 (5 bases each). Germline assignment: CDR1 PRHDT and CDR2 FYEKMQ (reference sequence). This CDR3 is 13 amino acids long. The DNA of the CDR3 is TGTGCCAGCAGCTTCAGTTTGAGAGGGGTCCTCCTCTTC. Protein sequence: CASSFSLRGVLLF.

This clonotype was seen only a few times. J is TRBJ1-1 and V is TRBV24-1; weak D call: TRBD1 (5 bases). V lost 2 bases, J lost 2 bases, and 11 bases lay in between. CDR3 length equals 15 residues. Germline CDR1 KGHDR, CDR2 SFDVKD. The CDR3 spells CATSDSATGNTEAFF. DNA for the CDR3: TGTGCCACCAGTGATTCCGCAACAGGAAACACTGAAGCTTTCTTT.

J is TRBJ1-2 and V is TRBV6-5; the match to TRBD1 covers 7 bases. This CDR3 contains 13 residues. Losses at the gene ends were 3 bases for V and 4 bases for J; bases not matched to a gene: 2. Germline CDR1 reads MNHEY; CDR2 reads SVGAGI. CDR3 in DNA: TGTGCCAGCAGTTATGGACAGGTCTATGGCTACACCTTC. This gives the protein CASSYGQVYGYTF.

This clonotype was observed a handful of times. CDR3 nucleotide sequence: TGTGCCAGCAACCCCGCCGAGGGAGGTCCCCTCCACTTT. Translating gives CASNPAEGGPLHF. The chain is built from TRBV9 and TRBJ1-6, with D unclear. Trimming took off 6 bases at V and 13 bases at J, with 17 bases between the two ends. The germline V gene encodes CDR1 SGDLS and CDR2 YYNGEE. The CDR3 is 13 amino acids. The full variable domain, with the rest looked up from reference TRBV9 and TRBJ1-6, is DSGVTQTPKHLITATGQRVTLRCSPRSGDLSVYWYQQSLDQGLQFLIQYYNGEERAKGNILERFSAQQFPDLHSELNLSSLELGDSALYFCASNPAEGGPLHFGNGTRLTVT.

This sequence joins TRBV15 and TRBJ1-2, with unresolved D. Trimming took off 5 bases at V and 0 bases at J, with 13 bases between the two ends. The CDR3 is made up of 15 amino acids. The germline gives CDR1 LNHNV, CDR2 YYDKDF (reference sequence). CDR3 bases: TGTGCCACCAGCGATACAGTGGACGCTAACTATGGCTACACCTTC. Encoded protein: CATSDTVDANYGYTF.

This clonotype occurred a few times. CDR3 DNA sequence: TGTGCCAGCCGGAATCCCGGCGGCTCCTTTAACACCGGGGAGCTGTTTTTT. Encoded protein: CASRNPGGSFNTGELFF. This chain uses TRBV11-2 with TRBJ2-2; D remains unclear. There are 17 residues in the CDR3. From germline, CDR1 is SGHAT and CDR2 FQNNGV. Deletions cut 8 bases from V and 2 bases from J, with 21 bases between.

The chain has TRBV6-5 and TRBJ2-1, with D unresolved. V was pared by 6 bases and J by 8 bases, with 11 bases between. The CDR3 contains 12 residues. Per germline, CDR1 MNHEY and CDR2 SVGAGI. This CDR3 reads CASRALTHEQFF. CDR3 coding DNA: TGTGCCAGCAGAGCCCTCACCCATGAGCAGTTCTTC.

CDR3 DNA sequence: TGCGCCAGCAAACCGGGAACGCTGGCCGGGGAGCTGTTTTTT. Residues: CASKPGTLAGELFF. The chain links TRBV5-1 to TRBJ2-2; tentatively, D is TRBD2 (5 bases). Trimming took 6 bases from V and 6 from J, leaving 15 bases between them. CDR3 length: 14 residues. Germline V gene data show CDR1 as SGHRS and CDR2 as YFSETQ.